These 14 T cell receptor beta chains originate from one sample sequenced in a study of cytomegalovirus exposure and HLA in healthy donors. The PCR had 60 Vbeta and 13 Jbeta primers. The table came from immunoSEQ multiplex PCR; TCRdb's copy has only in-frame clones and leaves some out. Of roughly 200,000 clones in the sample, around 80% were seen once. The sequenced sample consisted of PBMCs. The source is a man aged 25-45 years in good health and CMV-seronegative.

The J gene is TRBJ1-2, the V gene TRBV28; no firm D call. This CDR3 region has 17 residues. V lost 3 bases to trimming and J lost 4 bases, with 21 bases between them. Germline CDR1 and CDR2: MDHEN and SYDVKM. CDR3 in amino acids: CASSFPHRLGAGYGYTF. The CDR3 DNA sequence: TGTGCCAGCAGTTTCCCCCATCGGTTGGGCGCTGGCTATGGCTACACCTTC.

This rearrangement joins TRBV29-1 to TRBJ2-7, with no clear D. CDR3 length: 11 residues. The V gene's germline CDR1 is SQVTM and CDR2 ANQGSEA. Deletions cut 1 base from V and 2 bases from J, with 3 bases between. As DNA, the CDR3 is TGCAGCGTTGAAGGGCCCTACGAGCAGTACTTC. It is translated as CSVEGPYEQYF.

The CDR3 coding sequence is TGTGCCAGCGGATCAATAGCGGGAGGGCCCTACTTC. Protein: CASGSIAGGPYF. The chain employs TRBV27 and TRBJ2-7; 11 positions match TRBD2. The V and J ends lost 8 bases and 13 bases, in that order; junction bases with no gene match: 10. There are 12 residues in the CDR3. Per germline, CDR1 MNHEY and CDR2 SMNVEV (reference sequence).

The J gene is TRBJ2-3, the V gene TRBV2, with a weak D call TRBD1 (6 bases). This CDR3 is built from 17 residues. Germline loops: CDR1 SNHLY, CDR2 FYNNEI. V lost 3 bases, J lost 2 bases, and 18 bases lay in between. The CDR3, as DNA: TGTGCCAGCAGTGACGGACAGCTCGCGGAAGTCACAGATACGCAGTATTTT. The encoded protein is CASSDGQLAEVTDTQYF.

The rearrangement links TRBV27 to TRBJ2-7; 7 bases line up with TRBD1. CDR1 and CDR2 from the germline V gene are MNHEY and SMNVEV (reference sequence). V was pared by 5 bases and J by 2 bases, with 9 bases of the junction left unmatched. This CDR3 has 15 amino acids. The CDR3 region has the DNA TGTGCCAGCAGTCCGACCCCCGGGACAGCCTACGAGCAGTACTTC. This gives the protein CASSPTPGTAYEQYF.

The chain combines TRBV7-2 with TRBJ2-1, with 9 bases identical to TRBD1. This CDR3 comprises 14 residues. From germline, CDR1 is SGHTA and CDR2 FQGNSA. Trimming took 5 bases from V and 5 from J; bases not matched to a gene: 4. The CDR3, as DNA: TGTGCCAGCAGCCCCGACAGGGGGGACAATGAGCAGTTCTTC. The encoded protein is CASSPDRGDNEQFF.

The chain combines TRBV6-1 with TRBJ2-2; perhaps TRBD2 as D (5 bases). CDR1 and CDR2 from the germline V gene are MNHNS and SASEGT. V dropped 7 bases and J dropped 0 bases, with 12 bases sitting between them. CDR3 size: 15 residues. The DNA for the CDR3 is TGTGCCAGCATGTTCGGAGGAACGAACACCGGGGAGCTGTTTTTT. It codes for CASMFGGTNTGELFF.

CDR3 loop: CASSLGPRLAGTAEQYF. The CDR3 region has the DNA TGTGCCAGCAGCTTGGGACCTAGACTAGCGGGAACTGCCGAGCAGTACTTC. The V and J genes are TRBV5-4 and TRBJ2-7, with 11 bases that match TRBD2. The CDR3 has 17 residues. Per germline, CDR1 SGHNT and CDR2 YYREEE (reference sequence). J lost 6 bases, V lost 0 bases, and 11 bases had no gene match. Combining the CDR3 with reference TRBV5-4 and TRBJ2-7 gives the whole variable domain ETGVTQSPTHLIKTRGQQVTLRCSSQSGHNTVSWYQQALGQGPQFIFQYYREEENGRGNFPPRFSGLQFPNYSSELNVNALELDDSALYLCASSLGPRLAGTAEQYFGPGTRLTVT.

The V call is TRBV2, the J call TRBJ2-1; TRBD2 aligns across 7 bases. The germline CDR1 and CDR2 sequences are SNHLY and FYNNEI. The V segment lost 6 bases and the J segment 7 bases; nucleotides outside the gene matches: 3. This CDR3 contains 12 residues. CDR3 sequence reads: CASRFSGNEQFF. In DNA form, the CDR3 reads TGTGCCAGCAGATTTAGCGGGAATGAGCAGTTCTTC.

V usage is TRBV21-1 and J usage is TRBJ2-7; the table's D call, TRBD1, has no DNA check behind it. TRBV21-1 is shown as a pseudogene. This CDR3 contains 14 residues. In DNA form, the CDR3 reads TGTGCCAGCAGCAAAGGTAAGGGGGACTACGAGCAGTACTTC. It specifies CASSKGKGDYEQYF.

The chain employs TRBV29-1 and TRBJ1-2, with 9 bases identical to TRBD1. Trimming took 4 bases from V and 8 from J; bases not matched to a gene: 11. CDR3 length equals 14 residues. The germline gives CDR1 SQVTM, CDR2 ANQGSEA. The CDR3 sequence is CSVGPGQGQGGYTF. The CDR3 coding sequence is TGCAGCGTTGGGCCGGGACAGGGCCAGGGGGGCTACACCTTC.

The rearrangement links TRBV9 to TRBJ2-1; 10 bases are a match to TRBD2. This CDR3 spans 13 amino acids. The V gene's germline CDR1 is SGDLS and CDR2 YYNGEE. V was clipped by 6 bases and J by 8 bases; unmatched bases: 5. CDR3: CASTSGRGDEQFF. The CDR3 DNA is TGTGCCAGCACCAGCGGGAGGGGTGATGAGCAGTTCTTC.

V and J are TRBV11-3 and TRBJ2-7; D may be TRBD2 (6 bases). The germline V gene has CDR1 SGHNT and CDR2 YENEEA. The germline V and J ends were trimmed by 3 bases and 0 bases, with 12 bases remaining between them. This CDR3 has 15 amino acids. The CDR3 region is CASSFGSGPSYEQYF. The CDR3 bases are TGTGCCAGCAGCTTTGGCAGCGGGCCCTCCTACGAGCAGTACTTC.

The chain carries TRBV27 and TRBJ2-3; the match to TRBD2 covers 12 bases. The V and J ends lost 3 bases and 5 bases, in that order; junction bases with no gene match: 6. Germline V gene sequence: CDR1 MNHEY, CDR2 SMNVEV (reference sequence). The CDR3 is made up of 16 amino acids. The CDR3 bases are TGTGCCAGCAGTTTTAGGACTAGCGGGATGGGAGATACGCAGTATTTT. Its protein is CASSFRTSGMGDTQYF.